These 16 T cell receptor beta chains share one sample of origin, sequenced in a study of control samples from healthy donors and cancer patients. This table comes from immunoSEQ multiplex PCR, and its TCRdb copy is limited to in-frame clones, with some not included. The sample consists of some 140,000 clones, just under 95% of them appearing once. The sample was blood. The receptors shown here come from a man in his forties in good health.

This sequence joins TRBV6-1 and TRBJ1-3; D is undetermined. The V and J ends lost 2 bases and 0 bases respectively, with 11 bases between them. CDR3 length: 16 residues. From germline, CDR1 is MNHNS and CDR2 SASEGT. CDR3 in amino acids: CASSESGSGSGNTIYF. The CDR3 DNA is TGTGCCAGCAGTGAATCCGGGTCTGGCTCTGGAAACACCATATATTTT.

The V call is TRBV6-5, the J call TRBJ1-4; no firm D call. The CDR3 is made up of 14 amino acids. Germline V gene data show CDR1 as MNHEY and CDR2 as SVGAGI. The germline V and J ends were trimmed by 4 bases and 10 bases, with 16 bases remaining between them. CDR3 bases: TGTGCCAGCAGTTCTAGGCTAGGTGGTGTAAAACTGTTTTTT. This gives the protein CASSSRLGGVKLFF.

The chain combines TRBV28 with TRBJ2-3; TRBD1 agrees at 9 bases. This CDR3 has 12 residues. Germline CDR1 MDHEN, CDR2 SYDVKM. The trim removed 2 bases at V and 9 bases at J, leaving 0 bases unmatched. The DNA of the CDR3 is TGTGCCAGCAGTTTAGGGACAGGGACGCAGTATTTT. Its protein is CASSLGTGTQYF.

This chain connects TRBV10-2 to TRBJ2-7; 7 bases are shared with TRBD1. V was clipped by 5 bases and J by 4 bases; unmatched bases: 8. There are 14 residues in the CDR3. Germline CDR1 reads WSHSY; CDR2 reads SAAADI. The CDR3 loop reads CASSILQQGYEQYF. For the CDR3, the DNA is TGCGCCAGCAGTATTCTTCAACAGGGGTACGAGCAGTACTTC.

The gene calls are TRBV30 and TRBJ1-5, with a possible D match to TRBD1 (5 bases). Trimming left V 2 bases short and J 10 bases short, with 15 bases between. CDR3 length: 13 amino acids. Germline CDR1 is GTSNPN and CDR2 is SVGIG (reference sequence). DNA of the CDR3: TGTGCCTGGAGTAGAGGGGAGAATAAACCCCAGCATTTT. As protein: CAWSRGENKPQHF.

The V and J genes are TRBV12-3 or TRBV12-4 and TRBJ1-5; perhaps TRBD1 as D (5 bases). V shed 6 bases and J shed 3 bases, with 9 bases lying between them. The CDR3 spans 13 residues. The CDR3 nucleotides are TGTGCCAGCAGGCAGACAGTCAATCAGCCCCAGCATTTT. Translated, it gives CASRQTVNQPQHF.

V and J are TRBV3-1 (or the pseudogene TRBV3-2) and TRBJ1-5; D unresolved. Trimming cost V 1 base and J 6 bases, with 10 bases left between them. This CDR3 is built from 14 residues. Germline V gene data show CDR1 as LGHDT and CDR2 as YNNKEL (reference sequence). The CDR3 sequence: CASSQVVGFQPQHF. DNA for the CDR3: TGTGCCAGCAGCCAAGTAGTTGGTTTTCAGCCCCAGCATTTT.

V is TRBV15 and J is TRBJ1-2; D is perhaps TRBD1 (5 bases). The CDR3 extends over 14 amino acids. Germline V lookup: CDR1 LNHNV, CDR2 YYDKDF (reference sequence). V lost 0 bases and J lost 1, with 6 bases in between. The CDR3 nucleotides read TGTGCCACCAGCAGAGATAGGGGTAACTATGGCTACACCTTC. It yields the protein CATSRDRGNYGYTF.

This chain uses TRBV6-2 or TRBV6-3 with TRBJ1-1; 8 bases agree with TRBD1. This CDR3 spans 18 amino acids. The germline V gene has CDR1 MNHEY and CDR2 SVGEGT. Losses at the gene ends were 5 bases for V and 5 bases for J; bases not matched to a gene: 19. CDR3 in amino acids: CASSPKRTGFGSGTEAFF. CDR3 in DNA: TGTGCCAGCAGTCCAAAACGGACAGGGTTTGGGTCGGGAACTGAAGCTTTCTTT.

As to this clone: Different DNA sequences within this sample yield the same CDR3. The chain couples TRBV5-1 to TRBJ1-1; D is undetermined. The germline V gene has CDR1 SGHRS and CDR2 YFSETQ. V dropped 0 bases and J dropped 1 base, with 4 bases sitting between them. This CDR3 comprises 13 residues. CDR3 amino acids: CASSLGGNTEAFF. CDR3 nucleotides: TGCGCCAGCAGCTTGGGTGGGAACACTGAAGCTTTCTTT.

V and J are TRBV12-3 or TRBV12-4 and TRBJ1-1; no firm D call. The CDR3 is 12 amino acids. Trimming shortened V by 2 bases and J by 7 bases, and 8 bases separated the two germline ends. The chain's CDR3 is CASSLTPDEAFF. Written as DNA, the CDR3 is TGTGCCAGCAGTTTAACCCCCGATGAAGCTTTCTTT.

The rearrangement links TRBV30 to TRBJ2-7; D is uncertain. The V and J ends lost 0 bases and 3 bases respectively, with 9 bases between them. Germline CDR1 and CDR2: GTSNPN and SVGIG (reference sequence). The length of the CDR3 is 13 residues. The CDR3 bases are TGTGCCTGGAGTGTATCAGAAAACTACGAGCAGTACTTC. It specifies CAWSVSENYEQYF.

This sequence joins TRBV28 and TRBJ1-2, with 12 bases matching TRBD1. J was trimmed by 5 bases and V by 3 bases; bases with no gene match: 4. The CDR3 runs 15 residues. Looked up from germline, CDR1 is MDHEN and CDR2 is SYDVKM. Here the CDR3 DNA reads TGTGCCAGCAGTTTCTCGGGACAGGGGGCTTATGGCTACACCTTC. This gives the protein CASSFSGQGAYGYTF.

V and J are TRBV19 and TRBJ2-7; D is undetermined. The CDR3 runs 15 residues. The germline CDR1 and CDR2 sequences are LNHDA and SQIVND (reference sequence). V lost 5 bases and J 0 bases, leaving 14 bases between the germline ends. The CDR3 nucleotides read TGTGCCAGTAGTCCTTCCAGGTTCAGCTCCTACGAGCAGTACTTC. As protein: CASSPSRFSSYEQYF. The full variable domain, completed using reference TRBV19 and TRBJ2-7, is DGGITQSPKYLFRKEGQNVTLSCEQNLNHDAMYWYRQDPGQGLRLIYYSQIVNDFQKGDIAEGYSVSREKKESFPLTVTSAQKNPTAFYLCASSPSRFSSYEQYFGPGTRLTVT.

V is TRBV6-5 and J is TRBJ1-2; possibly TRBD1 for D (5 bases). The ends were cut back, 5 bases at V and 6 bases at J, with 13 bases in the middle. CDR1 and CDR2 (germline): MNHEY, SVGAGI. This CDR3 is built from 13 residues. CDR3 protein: CASSNGARDGYTF. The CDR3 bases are TGTGCCAGCAGTAACGGGGCCAGGGATGGCTACACCTTC.

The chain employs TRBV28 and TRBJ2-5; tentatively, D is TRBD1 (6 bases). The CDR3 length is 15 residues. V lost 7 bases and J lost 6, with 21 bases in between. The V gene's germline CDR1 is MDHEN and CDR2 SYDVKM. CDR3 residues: CASTHWGREMKTQYF. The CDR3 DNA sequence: TGTGCCAGCACCCATTGGGGGCGAGAAATGAAGACCCAGTACTTC. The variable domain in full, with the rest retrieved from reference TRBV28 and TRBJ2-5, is DVKVTQSSRYLVKRTGEKVFLECVQDMDHENMFWYRQDPGLGLRLIYFSYDVKMKEKGDIPEGYSVSREKKERFSLILESASTNQTSMYLCASTHWGREMKTQYFGPGTRLLVL.